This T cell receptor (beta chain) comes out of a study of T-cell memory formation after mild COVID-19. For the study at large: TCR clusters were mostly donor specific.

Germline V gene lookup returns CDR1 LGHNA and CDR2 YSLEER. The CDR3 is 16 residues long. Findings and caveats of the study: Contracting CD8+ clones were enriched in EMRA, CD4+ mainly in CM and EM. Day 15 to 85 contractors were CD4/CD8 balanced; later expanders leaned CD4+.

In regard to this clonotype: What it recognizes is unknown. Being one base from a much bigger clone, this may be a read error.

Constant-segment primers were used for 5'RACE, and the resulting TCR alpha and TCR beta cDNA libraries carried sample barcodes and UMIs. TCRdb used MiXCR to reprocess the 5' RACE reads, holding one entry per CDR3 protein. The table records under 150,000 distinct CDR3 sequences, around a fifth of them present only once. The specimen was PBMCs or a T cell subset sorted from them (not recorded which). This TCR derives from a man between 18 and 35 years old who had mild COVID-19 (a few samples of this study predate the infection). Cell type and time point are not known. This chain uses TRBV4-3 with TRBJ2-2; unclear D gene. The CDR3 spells CASRQDRSENTGELFF. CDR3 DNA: TGCGCCAGCAGACAAGATAGGAGCGAGAACACCGGGGAGCTGTTTTTT.